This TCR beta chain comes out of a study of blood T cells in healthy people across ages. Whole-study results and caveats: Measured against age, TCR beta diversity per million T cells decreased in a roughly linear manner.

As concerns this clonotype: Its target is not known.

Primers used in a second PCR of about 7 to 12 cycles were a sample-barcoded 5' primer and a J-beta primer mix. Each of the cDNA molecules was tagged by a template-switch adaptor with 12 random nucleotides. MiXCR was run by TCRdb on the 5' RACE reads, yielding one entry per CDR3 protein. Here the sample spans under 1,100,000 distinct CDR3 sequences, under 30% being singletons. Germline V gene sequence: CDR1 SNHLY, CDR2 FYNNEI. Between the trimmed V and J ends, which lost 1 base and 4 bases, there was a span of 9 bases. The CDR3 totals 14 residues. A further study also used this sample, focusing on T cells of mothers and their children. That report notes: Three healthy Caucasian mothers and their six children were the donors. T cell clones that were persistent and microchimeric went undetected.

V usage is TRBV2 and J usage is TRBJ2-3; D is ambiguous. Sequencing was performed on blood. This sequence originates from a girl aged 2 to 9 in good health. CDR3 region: CASSEVSIPDTQYF. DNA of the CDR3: TGTGCCAGCAGTGAAGTAAGCATCCCAGATACGCAGTATTTT.